One sample yielded the 4 T cell receptor beta chains listed below, sequenced in a study of T cell responses to AZD1222 COVID-19 vaccine. The assay was immunoSEQ multiplex PCR, and TCRdb's table has in-frame clones only and misses some. The repertoire has about 70,000 clones, around 83% of them found once; the top ten carry more than 8.5%. This sample comprised peripheral blood, obtained on day 0 of AZD1222 vaccination. The receptors shown here come from an adult in good health.

The rearrangement joins TRBV5-1 to TRBJ2-1; 9 nucleotides line up with TRBD2. Losses at the gene ends were 1 base for V and 3 bases for J; bases not matched to a gene: 2. Germline assignment: CDR1 SGHRS and CDR2 YFSETQ. The CDR3 is made up of 15 amino acids. The CDR3 spells CASSLIAGVYNEQFF. The DNA of the CDR3 is TGCGCCAGCAGCTTGATAGCGGGGGTCTACAATGAGCAGTTCTTC.

The rearrangement uses TRBV4-1 and TRBJ2-3; 11 bases agree with TRBD1. Per germline, CDR1 MGHRA and CDR2 YSYEKL. The J segment lost 5 bases and the V segment lost 4 bases, leaving 2 bases of the junction unmatched. The CDR3 spans 14 residues. Here the CDR3 reads CASSPGQGGDTQYF. The CDR3, as DNA: TGCGCCAGCAGCCCGGGACAGGGGGGAGATACGCAGTATTTT.

The table lists this clone with a few counts. V and J are TRBV4-1 and TRBJ2-2; D may be TRBD1 (6 bases). The CDR3 covers 14 residues. The V and J ends lost 4 bases and 2 bases respectively, with 8 bases between them. Germline V gives CDR1 MGHRA, CDR2 YSYEKL. CDR3 sequence: CASSRGGNTGELFF. As DNA, the CDR3 is TGCGCCAGCAGCCGAGGGGGAAACACCGGGGAGCTGTTTTTT.

The chain couples TRBV9 to TRBJ2-6; 10 bases are shared with TRBD1. The V gene end was trimmed by 1 base and the J gene end by 1 base; junction bases not matched to a gene: 8. Germline-derived CDR1 and CDR2 are SGDLS and YYNGEE. The CDR3 length is 19 residues. Here the CDR3 reads CASSVTTGGSTSGANVLTF. CDR3 nucleotide sequence: TGTGCCAGCAGCGTAACGACAGGGGGCTCAACTTCTGGGGCCAACGTCCTGACTTTC.